These 4 T cell receptor beta chains came from one sample sequenced in a study of blood T cell repertoires in COVID-19. Here immunoSEQ multiplex PCR was the method, and the copy in TCRdb shows in-frame clones only, minus some. The profile shows roughly 290,000 clones, roughly nine tenths of them singletons. The source material was PBMCs or T cells enriched from blood (not recorded which). These receptors were obtained from a woman in her forties who had recovered from COVID-19.

The chain carries TRBV27 and TRBJ2-1, with TRBD2 as a possible D gene (6 bases). Germline CDR1 and CDR2: MNHEY and SMNVEV (reference sequence). Trimming took 6 bases from V and 3 from J, leaving 21 bases between them. There are 17 residues in the CDR3. The CDR3 nucleotides are TGTGCCAGCAGGCCGGGGCGCGGGACGGTACTCTACAATGAGCAGTTCTTC. Translation: CASRPGRGTVLYNEQFF.

The J gene is TRBJ2-5, the V gene TRBV9; a weak D match, TRBD1 (7 bases). CDR1 and CDR2 (germline): SGDLS, YYNGEE. Trimming took 3 bases from V and 5 from J, leaving 17 bases between them. The CDR3 totals 15 residues. In nucleotides, the CDR3 is TGTGCCAGCAGCGCCCAGGGGGGAGTAGGGGAGACCCAGTACTTC. This translates into CASSAQGGVGETQYF.

V usage is TRBV7-3 and J usage is TRBJ1-5; TRBD1 agrees at 8 bases. The CDR3 runs to 19 residues. V shed 4 bases and J 3 bases; nucleotides not matched to a gene: 17. Germline CDR1 is SGHTA and CDR2 is FQGTGA. The CDR3 spells CASSYSWYLDREINQPQHF. CDR3 sequence (DNA): TGTGCCAGCAGCTATTCGTGGTATTTGGACAGGGAAATCAATCAGCCCCAGCATTTT.

CDR3 loop: CASRSTGGHATNEKLFF. CDR3 bases: TGTGCCAGCAGGTCAACAGGGGGCCATGCAACTAATGAAAAACTGTTTTTT. The V call is TRBV7-4, the J call TRBJ1-4; 9 nucleotides agree with TRBD1. The CDR3 is 17 amino acids. The trim removed 6 bases at V and 0 bases at J, leaving 8 bases unmatched. From germline, CDR1 is SGHVT and CDR2 SQSDAQ. Together with reference TRBV7-4 and TRBJ1-4, the CDR3 gives the full variable domain: GAGVSQSPRYKVAKRGRDVALRCDSISGHVTLYWYRQTLGQGSEVLTYSQSDAQRDKSGRPSGRFSAERPERSVSTLKIQRTEQGDSAVYLCASRSTGGHATNEKLFFGSGTQLSVL.